These 13 T cell receptor beta chains came from one sample sequenced in a study of identical twins. TCRdb reprocessed the 5' RACE reads via MiXCR and lists one record per CDR3 protein. The sample lists 700,000 or so distinct CDR3 sequences, over 20% occurring once. The data also belong to a second study, concerning T cells expressing NK-cell markers.

Sample: PBMCs. The receptors were sampled from a woman in her late teens or twenties in good health.

The chain recombines TRBV27 with TRBJ2-2, with D perhaps TRBD2 (6 bases). This CDR3 has 16 residues. V gave up 3 bases and J gave up 2 bases, with 13 bases separating them. Per the germline V gene, CDR1 is MNHEY and CDR2 is SMNVEV (reference sequence). The CDR3 bases are TGTGCCAGCAGTTTTAATCAGGGAGGAAACACCGGGGAGCTGTTTTTT. As protein: CASSFNQGGNTGELFF.

This clonotype was recorded a few times. The J gene is TRBJ2-1, the V gene TRBV12-3 or TRBV12-4, with 9 bases fitting TRBD2. This CDR3 spans 16 amino acids. V was pared by 5 bases and J by 7 bases, with 12 bases of the junction left unmatched. CDR3 sequence reads: CASSPYGSSGKNEQFF. CDR3 DNA sequence: TGTGCCAGCAGTCCGTATGGGTCTAGCGGGAAGAATGAGCAGTTCTTC.

This clonotype was counted a few times. This CDR3 reads CSASRLADSYEQYF. The CDR3 bases are TGCAGTGCTAGTAGGCTAGCGGACTCCTACGAGCAGTACTTC. The chain is built from TRBV20-1 and TRBJ2-7, with 7 bases aligning to TRBD2. The CDR3 length is 14 residues. Unmatched junction bases numbered 5, after V lost 3 bases and J lost 0 bases. Germline V gene lookup returns CDR1 DFQATT and CDR2 SNEGSKA (reference sequence).

This clonotype was recorded a few times. The J gene is TRBJ2-7, the V gene TRBV12-3 or TRBV12-4; 12 nucleotides agree with TRBD1. V shed 6 bases and J 3 bases; nucleotides not matched to a gene: 6. The CDR3 runs 15 residues. The CDR3 protein is CASRQGTGGSYEQYF. CDR3 coding DNA: TGTGCCAGCAGACAGGGGACAGGGGGCAGCTACGAGCAGTACTTC.

This clonotype was picked up a small number of times. V is TRBV15 and J is TRBJ1-1; D uncertain. The CDR3 runs 13 residues. Between the trimmed V and J ends, which lost 5 bases and 7 bases, there was a span of 14 bases. Looked up from germline, CDR1 is LNHNV and CDR2 is YYDKDF (reference sequence). This chain's CDR3 is CATSPIVGVEAFF. The CDR3 region has the DNA TGTGCCACCAGCCCCATAGTAGGTGTTGAAGCTTTCTTT.

V gene TRBV20-1 combines with J gene TRBJ2-5; 9 bases fit TRBD2. The germline CDR1 and CDR2 sequences are DFQATT and SNEGSKA (reference sequence). The CDR3 runs to 12 residues. In DNA form, the CDR3 reads TGCAGCCGCGGGGGGGGCGTTGGAGCCCAGTACTTC. This gives the protein CSRGGGVGAQYF.

This clonotype was picked up many times. Its ends do not fully match the called genes, so a read error is possible. The chain uses TRBV12-3 or TRBV12-4 and TRBJ2-1, with D possibly matching TRBD2 (5 bases). The CDR3 length is 11 residues. The CDR3 bases are TGTGCCAGCAGTTTAGGGACTCTTATGTCCTTC. This codes for CASSLGTLMSF.

The V and J genes are TRBV20-1 and TRBJ1-1; possible D gene TRBD1, 6 bases. Germline CDR1 DFQATT, CDR2 SNEGSKA (reference sequence). CDR3 size: 14 residues. Trimming stripped 4 bases from V and 3 bases from J, with 15 bases between. CDR3 DNA: TGCAGTGCTATCACAGGGATGTTGGACACTGAAGCTTTCTTT. Translated: CSAITGMLDTEAFF.

The DNA of the CDR3 is TGTGCCAGCAGCCAACTAGCGGGAGGGCGGGAGCTGTTTTTT. Encoded protein: CASSQLAGGRELFF. The chain carries TRBV5-4 and TRBJ2-2, with 13 bases identical to TRBD2. This CDR3 spans 14 amino acids. V shed 4 bases, J shed 9 bases, and the junction held 3 bases outside the gene matches. The germline V gene encodes CDR1 SGHNT and CDR2 YYREEE (reference sequence).

The table lists this clonotype with many counts. The chain uses TRBV6-1 and TRBJ2-5; D call uncertain. V was cut by 1 base and J by 10 bases, with 7 bases left in between. This CDR3 region has 11 residues. Per the germline V gene, CDR1 is MNHNS and CDR2 is SASEGT. The CDR3 is CASSEGRIQYF. DNA of the CDR3: TGTGCCAGCAGTGAAGGGAGAATCCAGTACTTC.

This clonotype was counted a few times. This sequence joins TRBV11-2 and TRBJ2-7; D ambiguous. There are 15 residues in the CDR3. Germline V gives CDR1 SGHAT, CDR2 FQNNGV. V lost 1 base and J 2 bases, leaving 12 bases between the germline ends. CDR3 in amino acids: CASSLGPEATYEQYF. Here the CDR3 DNA reads TGTGCCAGCAGCTTAGGACCTGAAGCAACCTACGAGCAGTACTTC.

The V gene is TRBV12-3 or TRBV12-4, the J gene TRBJ1-1; no firm D call. V was clipped by 2 bases and J by 9 bases, with 10 bases between them. The CDR3 spans 12 residues. The CDR3 reads CASSLTALQAFF. CDR3 nucleotide sequence: TGTGCCAGCAGTTTAACAGCACTACAAGCTTTCTTT.

This chain links TRBV18 with TRBJ1-1; D uncertain. The CDR3 runs 15 residues. Per germline, CDR1 KGHSH and CDR2 LQKENI. V gave up 3 bases and J gave up 1 base, with 12 bases separating them. The CDR3 DNA is TGTGCCAGCTCACCCCTGCAAGATCCGAACACTGAAGCTTTCTTT. The encoded protein is CASSPLQDPNTEAFF.